Presented here are 3 T cell receptor beta chains from one specimen sequenced in a study of radiotherapy plus CTLA-4 blockade in lung cancer. The assay was immunoSEQ multiplex PCR, and TCRdb's table has in-frame clones only and misses some. The table includes fewer than 35,000 clones, around 75% detected once. This sample comprised peripheral blood, obtained from a patient treated with radiotherapy plus ipilimumab. These receptors all come from a human donor with non-small cell lung cancer that progressed on radiotherapy plus ipilimumab.

The V call is TRBV7-6, the J call TRBJ2-4; 9 nucleotides agree with TRBD1. J was trimmed by 2 bases and V by 1 base; bases with no gene match: 3. There are 16 residues in the CDR3. Germline CDR1 SGHVS, CDR2 FNYEAQ. The CDR3 sequence is CASSLGGQGTKNIQYF. In DNA form, the CDR3 reads TGTGCCAGCAGCTTAGGGGGACAGGGCACCAAAAACATTCAGTACTTC.

J is TRBJ2-1 and V is TRBV13; D might be TRBD1 (6 bases). The CDR3 is 14 residues long. V lost 3 bases, J lost 6 bases, and 12 bases lay in between. Per the germline V gene, CDR1 is PRHDT and CDR2 is FYEKMQ (reference sequence). CDR3: CASSLETGPNEQFF. The CDR3 DNA is TGTGCCAGCAGCTTGGAGACAGGACCCAATGAGCAGTTCTTC.

This clone has just one count. V gene TRBV7-9 combines with J gene TRBJ2-3; D is perhaps TRBD2 (6 bases). Germline V gene data show CDR1 as SEHNR and CDR2 as FQNEAQ (reference sequence). The CDR3 loop spans 14 amino acids. V lost 3 bases to trimming and J lost 1 base, with 8 bases between them. The CDR3 region has the DNA TGTGCCAGCAGCTTGGCGGGGCGCACAGATACGCAGTATTTT. Residues: CASSLAGRTDTQYF.